Listed below are T cell receptor beta chains from one sample, sequenced in a study of beta chain features in type 1 diabetes. Measured with immunoSEQ multiplex PCR; TCRdb has only the in-frame clones, and not every one. The sample has under 950,000 clones, 17% seen once. The sequenced sample was naive CD4+ T cells from blood. Receptors were obtained from a woman aged 18-29 years in good health. The CDR3 runs from the conserved cysteine through the conserved F or W. The D gene is left open where the match is weak. Not every row has a clone size; where given, it reads once, few, many or a size class.

V	size	J	D	CDR3	DNA
TRBV7-2	-	TRBJ2-3	-	CASSLERGSTDTQYF	TGTGCCAGCAGCTTAGAACGGGGGAGCACAGATACGCAGTATTTT
TRBV15	few	TRBJ2-2	-	CATSIRNTGELFF	TGTGCCACCAGCATAAGAAACACCGGGGAGCTGTTTTTT
TRBV7-9	few	TRBJ1-4	-	CASSLWGDEKLFF	TGTGCCAGCAGCTTATGGGGCGATGAAAAACTGTTTTTT
TRBV5-6	-	TRBJ2-3	-	CASSFQNTQYF	TGTGCCAGCAGCTTTCAGAATACGCAGTATTTT
TRBV7-3	-	TRBJ1-1	-	CASSLSFRGEAFF	TGTGCCAGCAGCTTATCTTTTAGAGGTGAAGCTTTCTTT
TRBV28	few	TRBJ2-3	-	CASRTTGPDTQYF	TGTGCCAGCAGGACTACAGGGCCAGATACGCAGTATTTT
TRBV11-3	few	TRBJ2-3	-	CASSLGGGRGGDTQYF	TGTGCCAGCAGCTTAGGAGGTGGCAGGGGAGGAGATACGCAGTATTTT
TRBV5-4	few	TRBJ1-2	-	CASSLVTGSGVGYTF	TGTGCCAGCAGCTTGGTCACGGGATCTGGAGTCGGCTACACCTTC
TRBV23-1	many	TRBJ2-5	-	CASSRWGAGETQYF	TGCGCCAGCAGTCGATGGGGGGCGGGAGAGACCCAGTACTTC
TRBV7-2	few	TRBJ2-7	-	CASSRELLYEQYF	TGTGCCAGCAGCAGGGAGTTGTTGTACGAGCAGTACTTC
TRBV10-3	once	TRBJ1-2	TRBD1	CAISEPLTGGEFNYGYTF	TGTGCCATCAGTGAGCCACTTACAGGGGGCGAATTCAACTATGGCTACACCTTC
TRBV4-3	few	TRBJ1-1	-	CASSQVGGVAFEAFF	TGCGCCAGCAGCCAAGTAGGGGGAGTAGCCTTTGAAGCTTTCTTT
TRBV2	-	TRBJ2-5	TRBD2	CASQPAGGVGETQYF	TGTGCCAGCCAACCAGCGGGAGGGGTCGGTGAGACCCAGTACTTC
TRBV9	few	TRBJ2-3	TRBD2	CASSVDLAGRDTQYF	TGTGCCAGCAGCGTAGACCTAGCGGGGCGTGATACGCAGTATTTT
TRBV14	-	TRBJ2-7	-	CASSPSPLKQYF	TGTGCCAGCAGTCCCTCCCCACTAAAGCAGTACTTC
TRBV6-6	-	TRBJ2-1	TRBD2	CASRMSLAGADEQFF	TGTGCCAGCAGGATGTCCTTAGCGGGAGCCGATGAGCAGTTCTTC
TRBV7-3	-	TRBJ1-1	-	CASSFRGNTEAFF	TGTGCCAGCAGCTTCCGCGGGAACACTGAAGCTTTCTTT
TRBV7-8	-	TRBJ2-3	-	CASSSTNGLEDTQYF	TGTGCCAGCAGCTCGACAAACGGGCTGGAAGATACGCAGTATTTT
TRBV7-9	-	TRBJ2-5	-	CASSRGYQETQYF	TGTGCCAGCAGCAGGGGGTACCAAGAGACCCAGTACTTC
TRBV4-1	-	TRBJ2-7	TRBD2	CASSQRGLAGSSYEQYF	TGCGCCAGCAGCCAAAGGGGGCTAGCGGGGAGCTCCTACGAGCAGTACTTC
TRBV10-1	-	TRBJ2-2	-	CASSGQGPLTNTGELFF	TGCGCCAGCAGTGGGCAGGGACCCCTCACGAACACCGGGGAGCTGTTTTTT
TRBV14	-	TRBJ2-6	-	CASSQDYVSGANVLTF	TGTGCCAGCAGCCAAGATTACGTCTCTGGGGCCAACGTCCTGACTTTC
TRBV28	few	TRBJ2-7	-	CASSLTGRSPTYEQYF	TGTGCCAGCAGTTTAACGGGCAGGAGTCCGACCTACGAGCAGTACTTC
TRBV5-6	-	TRBJ1-3	-	CASSLEYGGNTIYF	TGTGCCAGCAGCTTGGAATATGGTGGAAACACCATATATTTT
TRBV6-6	few	TRBJ1-1	-	CAIDPPNTEAFF	TGTGCCATCGACCCCCCGAACACTGAAGCTTTCTTT
TRBV19	few	TRBJ1-5	-	CASSIGAGDSNQPQHF	TGTGCCAGTAGTATAGGAGCGGGGGATAGCAATCAGCCCCAGCATTTT
TRBV7-8	few	TRBJ2-2	TRBD1	CASRRRDRGTGELFF	TGTGCCAGCAGGCGCCGGGACAGGGGCACCGGGGAGCTGTTTTTT
TRBV7-9	once	TRBJ2-3	TRBD2	CASSLGLAGATDTQYF	TGTGCCAGCAGCTTAGGACTAGCGGGAGCCACAGATACGCAGTATTTT
TRBV7-2	few	TRBJ2-7	TRBD1	CASSLIGRGRVGYF	TGTGCCAGCAGCTTAATTGGCAGGGGGCGCGTGGGGTACTTC
TRBV11-2	few	TRBJ1-2	-	CASSLNSNYGYTF	TGTGCCAGCAGCTTAAATTCCAACTATGGCTACACCTTC
TRBV7-2	-	TRBJ2-3	-	CASSGQITDTQYF	TGTGCCAGCTCAGGACAGATCACAGATACGCAGTATTTT
TRBV20-1	few	TRBJ1-1	-	CSAKGVTEAFF	TGCAGTGCCAAAGGGGTCACTGAAGCTTTCTTT